This T cell receptor (beta chain) came from a study of T cell changes during pregnancy in multiple sclerosis. The CDR3 covers 14 residues. Germline values: CDR1 KGHSH, CDR2 LQKENI. The V segment lost 6 bases and the J segment 8 bases; nucleotides outside the gene matches: 9. The table came from immunoSEQ multiplex PCR; TCRdb's copy has only in-frame clones and leaves some out. The data show tens of thousands of clones, around 90% seen once. The V call is TRBV18, the J call TRBJ1-4; 7 bases align to TRBD1. The source is a female donor with multiple sclerosis, enrolled in a pregnancy study. The source material was peripheral blood, sampled in the second trimester of pregnancy. The CDR3 DNA follows: TGTGCCAGCTCCGCGACAGGGTCTCGGGAAAAACTGTTTTTT. Protein sequence: CASSATGSREKLFF.